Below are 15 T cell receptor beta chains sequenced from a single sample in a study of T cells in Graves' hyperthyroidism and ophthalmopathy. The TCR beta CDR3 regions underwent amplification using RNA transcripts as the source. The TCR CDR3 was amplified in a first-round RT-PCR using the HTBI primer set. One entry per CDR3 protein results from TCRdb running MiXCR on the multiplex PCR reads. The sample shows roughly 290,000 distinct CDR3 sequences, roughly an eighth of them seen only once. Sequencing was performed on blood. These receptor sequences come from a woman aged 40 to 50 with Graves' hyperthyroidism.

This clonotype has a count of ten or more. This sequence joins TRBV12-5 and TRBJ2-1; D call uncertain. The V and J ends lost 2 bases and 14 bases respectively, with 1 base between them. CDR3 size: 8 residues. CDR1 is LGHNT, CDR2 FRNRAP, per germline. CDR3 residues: CASGLKFF. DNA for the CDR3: TGTGCTAGTGGTTTGAAGTTCTTC. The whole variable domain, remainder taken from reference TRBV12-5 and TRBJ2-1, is DARVTQTPRHKVTEMGQEVTMRCQPILGHNTVFWYRQTMMQGLELLAYFRNRAPLDDSGMPKDRFSAEMPDATLATLKIQPSEPRDSAVYFCASGLKFFGPGTRLTVL.

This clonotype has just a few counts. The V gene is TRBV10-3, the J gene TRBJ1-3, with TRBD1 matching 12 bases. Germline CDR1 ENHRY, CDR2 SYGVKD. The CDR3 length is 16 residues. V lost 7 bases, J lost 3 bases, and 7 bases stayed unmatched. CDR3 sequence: CAIKKGTGGNGNTIYF. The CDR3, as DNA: TGTGCCATCAAGAAAGGGACAGGGGGCAATGGAAACACCATATATTTT.

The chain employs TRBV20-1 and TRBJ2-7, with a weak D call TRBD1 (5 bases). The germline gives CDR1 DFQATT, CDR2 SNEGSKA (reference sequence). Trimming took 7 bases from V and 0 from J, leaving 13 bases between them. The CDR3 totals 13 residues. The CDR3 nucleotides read TGCAGTGTTGAACATGGGGCCTCCTACGAGCAGTACTTC. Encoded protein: CSVEHGASYEQYF.

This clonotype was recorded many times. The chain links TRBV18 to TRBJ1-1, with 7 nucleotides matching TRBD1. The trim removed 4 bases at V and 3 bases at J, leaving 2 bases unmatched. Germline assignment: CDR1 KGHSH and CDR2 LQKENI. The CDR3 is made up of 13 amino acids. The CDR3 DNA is TGTGCCAGCTCACAGGGGGCTCACACTGAAGCTTTCTTT. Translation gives CASSQGAHTEAFF.

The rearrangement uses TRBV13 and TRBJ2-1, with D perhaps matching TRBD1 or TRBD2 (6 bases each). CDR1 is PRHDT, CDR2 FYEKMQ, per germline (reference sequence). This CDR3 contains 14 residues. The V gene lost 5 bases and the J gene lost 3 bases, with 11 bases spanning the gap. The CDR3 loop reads CASSTQGGYNEQFF. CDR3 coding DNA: TGTGCCAGCAGCACACAGGGAGGCTACAATGAGCAGTTCTTC.

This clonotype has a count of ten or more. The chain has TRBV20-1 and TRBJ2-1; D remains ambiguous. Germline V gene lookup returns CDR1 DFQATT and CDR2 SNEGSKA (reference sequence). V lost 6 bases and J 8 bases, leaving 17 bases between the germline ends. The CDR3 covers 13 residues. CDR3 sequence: CSATDPKLYEQFF. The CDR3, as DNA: TGCAGTGCAACGGACCCAAAACTCTATGAGCAGTTCTTC.

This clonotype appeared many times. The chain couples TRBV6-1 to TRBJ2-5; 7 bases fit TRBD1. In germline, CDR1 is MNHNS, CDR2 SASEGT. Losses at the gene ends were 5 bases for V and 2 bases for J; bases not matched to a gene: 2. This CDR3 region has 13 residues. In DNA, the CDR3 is TGTGCCAGCAGTTCGACAGGGCAAGAGACCCAGTACTTC. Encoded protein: CASSSTGQETQYF.

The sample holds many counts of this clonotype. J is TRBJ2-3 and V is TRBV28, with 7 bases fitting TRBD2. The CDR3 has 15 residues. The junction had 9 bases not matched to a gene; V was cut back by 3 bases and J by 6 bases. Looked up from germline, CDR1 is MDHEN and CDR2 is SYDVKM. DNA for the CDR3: TGTGCCAGCAGTTTGAGGCGGGAGATAGCCGATACGCAGTATTTT. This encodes CASSLRREIADTQYF.

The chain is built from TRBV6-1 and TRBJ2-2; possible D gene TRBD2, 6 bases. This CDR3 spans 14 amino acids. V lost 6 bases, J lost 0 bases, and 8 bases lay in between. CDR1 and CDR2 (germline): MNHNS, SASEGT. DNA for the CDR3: TGTGCCAGCAGAGCGGGTGCGAACACCGGGGAGCTGTTTTTT. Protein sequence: CASRAGANTGELFF.

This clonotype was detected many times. The CDR3 spells CSAREGLRDYNEQFF. In DNA form, the CDR3 reads TGCAGTGCTAGAGAGGGACTACGAGACTACAATGAGCAGTTCTTC. The chain recombines TRBV20-1 with TRBJ2-1, with 7 bases identical to TRBD2. Trimming cost V 0 bases and J 3 bases; bases outside gene matches: 5. This CDR3 contains 15 residues. Germline lookup yields CDR1 DFQATT and CDR2 SNEGSKA (reference sequence).

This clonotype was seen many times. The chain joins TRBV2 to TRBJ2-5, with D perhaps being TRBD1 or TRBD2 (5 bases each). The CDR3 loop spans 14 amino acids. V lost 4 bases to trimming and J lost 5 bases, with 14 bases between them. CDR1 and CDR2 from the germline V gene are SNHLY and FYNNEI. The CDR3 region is CASSGRKGDETQYF. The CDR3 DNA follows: TGTGCCAGCAGTGGAAGGAAAGGGGACGAGACCCAGTACTTC. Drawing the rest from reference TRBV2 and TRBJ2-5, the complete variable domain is EPEVTQTPSHQVTQMGQEVILRCVPISNHLYFYWYRQILGQKVEFLVSFYNNEISEKSEIFDDQFSVERPDGSNFTLKIRSTKLEDSAMYFCASSGRKGDETQYFGPGTRLLVL.

CDR3: CASSVRQGSGTIYF. DNA of the CDR3: TGTGCCAGCAGCGTACGACAGGGTAGCGGCACCATATATTTT. The V gene is TRBV9, the J gene TRBJ1-3; TRBD1 aligns across 7 bases. The germline CDR1 and CDR2 sequences are SGDLS and YYNGEE. CDR3 size: 14 residues. Unmatched junction bases numbered 7, after V lost 1 base and J lost 9 bases.

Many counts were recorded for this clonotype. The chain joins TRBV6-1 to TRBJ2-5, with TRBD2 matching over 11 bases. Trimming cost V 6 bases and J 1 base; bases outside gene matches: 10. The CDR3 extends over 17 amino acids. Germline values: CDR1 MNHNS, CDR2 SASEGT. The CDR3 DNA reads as TGTGCCAGCAGCAGACTAGCGGGAAGGGACCCCCAAGAGACCCAGTACTTC. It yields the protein CASSRLAGRDPQETQYF.

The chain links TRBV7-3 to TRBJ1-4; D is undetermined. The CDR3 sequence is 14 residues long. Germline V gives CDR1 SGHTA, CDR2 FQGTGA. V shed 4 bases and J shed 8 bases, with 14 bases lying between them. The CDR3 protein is CASSSGEGREKLFF. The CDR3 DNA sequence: TGTGCCAGCAGCTCCGGGGAGGGAAGGGAAAAACTGTTTTTT.

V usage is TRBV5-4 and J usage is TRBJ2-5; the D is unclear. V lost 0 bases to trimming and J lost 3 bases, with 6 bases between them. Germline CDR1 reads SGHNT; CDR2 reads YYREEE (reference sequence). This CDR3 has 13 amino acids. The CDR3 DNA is TGTGCCAGCAGCTTGGAGCAGAAAGAGACCCAGTACTTC. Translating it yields CASSLEQKETQYF.